This T cell receptor beta chain derives from a study of cytomegalovirus exposure and HLA in healthy donors. Findings of the study overall: Most TCRs appeared rarely, but some public TCRs recurred in many donors.

A word on this clone: What it recognizes is unknown.

In the PCR, 60 Vbeta and 13 Jbeta primers were used. Data came from immunoSEQ multiplex PCR; TCRdb stores just in-frame clones and leaves some out. This table has around 200,000 clones, 86% appearing once. The germline V gene has CDR1 MNHEY and CDR2 SVGAGI. With 7 bases clipped from V and 3 bases from J, the junction kept 7 bases outside the gene matches. This CDR3 is 14 amino acids long. The sequenced material came from PBMCs. This receptor was taken from a woman in her twenties or thirties in good health and CMV-seronegative. The chain employs TRBV6-5 and TRBJ2-3; 7 bases align to TRBD2. CDR3 residues: CASTPGLETDTQYF. CDR3 DNA: TGTGCCAGCACCCCCGGACTAGAAACAGATACGCAGTATTTT.